This T cell receptor (beta chain) was captured by sequencing in a study of T cell changes during pregnancy in multiple sclerosis. CDR1 is MNHNS, CDR2 SASEGT, per germline. CDR3 size: 17 residues. J gave up 3 bases and V 4 bases, and 14 bases lay outside the gene matches. Produced via immunoSEQ multiplex PCR; TCRdb's table is partial and in-frame only. The sample lists about 69,000 clones; 85% to 95% were seen once. This receptor was taken from a female donor in good health, enrolled as a control in a pregnancy study. The V gene is TRBV6-1, the J gene TRBJ1-2; 7 nucleotides align to TRBD1. The specimen was peripheral blood, collected in the third trimester of pregnancy. Here the CDR3 DNA reads TGTGCCAGCAGTGTAGGAGGCTACTCTAGGGGGCACTATGGCTACACCTTC. This encodes CASSVGGYSRGHYGYTF.